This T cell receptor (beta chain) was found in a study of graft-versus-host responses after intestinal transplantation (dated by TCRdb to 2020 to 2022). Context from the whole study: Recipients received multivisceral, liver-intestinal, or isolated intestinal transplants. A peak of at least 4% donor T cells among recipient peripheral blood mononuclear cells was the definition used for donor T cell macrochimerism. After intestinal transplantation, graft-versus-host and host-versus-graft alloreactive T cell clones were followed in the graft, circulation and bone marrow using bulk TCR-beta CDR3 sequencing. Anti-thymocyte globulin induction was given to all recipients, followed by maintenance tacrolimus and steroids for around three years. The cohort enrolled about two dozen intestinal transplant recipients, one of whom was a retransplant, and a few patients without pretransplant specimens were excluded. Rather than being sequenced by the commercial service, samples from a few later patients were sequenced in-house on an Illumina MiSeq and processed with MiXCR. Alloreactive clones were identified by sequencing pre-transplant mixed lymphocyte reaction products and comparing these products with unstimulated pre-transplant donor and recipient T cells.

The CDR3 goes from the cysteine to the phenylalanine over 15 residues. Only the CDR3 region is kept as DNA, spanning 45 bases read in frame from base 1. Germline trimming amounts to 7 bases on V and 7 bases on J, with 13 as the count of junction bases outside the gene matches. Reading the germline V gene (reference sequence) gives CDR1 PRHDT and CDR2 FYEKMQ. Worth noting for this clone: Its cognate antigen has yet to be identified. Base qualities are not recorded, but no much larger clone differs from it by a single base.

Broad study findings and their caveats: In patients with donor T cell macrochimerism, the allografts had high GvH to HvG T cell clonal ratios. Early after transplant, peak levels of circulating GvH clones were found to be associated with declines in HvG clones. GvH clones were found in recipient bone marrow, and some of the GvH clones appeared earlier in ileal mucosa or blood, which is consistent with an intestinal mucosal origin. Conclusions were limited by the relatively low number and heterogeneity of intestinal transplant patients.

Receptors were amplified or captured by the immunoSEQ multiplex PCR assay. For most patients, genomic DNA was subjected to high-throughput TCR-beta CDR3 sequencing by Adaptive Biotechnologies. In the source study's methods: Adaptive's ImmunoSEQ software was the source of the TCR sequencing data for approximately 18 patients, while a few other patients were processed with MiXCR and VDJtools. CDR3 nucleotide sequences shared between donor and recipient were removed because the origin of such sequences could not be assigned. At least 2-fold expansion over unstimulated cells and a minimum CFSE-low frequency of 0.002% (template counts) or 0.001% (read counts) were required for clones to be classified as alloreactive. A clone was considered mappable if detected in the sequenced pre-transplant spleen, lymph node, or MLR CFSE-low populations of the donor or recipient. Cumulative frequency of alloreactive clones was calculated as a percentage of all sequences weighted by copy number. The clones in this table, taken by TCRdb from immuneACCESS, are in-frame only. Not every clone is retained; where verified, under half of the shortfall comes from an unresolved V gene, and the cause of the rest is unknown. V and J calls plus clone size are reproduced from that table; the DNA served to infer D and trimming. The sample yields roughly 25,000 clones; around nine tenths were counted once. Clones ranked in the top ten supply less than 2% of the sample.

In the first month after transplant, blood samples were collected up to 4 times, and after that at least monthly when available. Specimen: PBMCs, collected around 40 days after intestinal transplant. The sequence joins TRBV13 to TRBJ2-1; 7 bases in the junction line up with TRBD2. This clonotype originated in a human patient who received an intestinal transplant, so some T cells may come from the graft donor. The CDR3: CASTGRLAVGNEQFF. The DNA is TGTGCCAGCACAGGACGGCTAGCGGTAGGGAATGAGCAGTTCTTC.